The 9 T cell receptor beta chains given below trace back to one sample, sequenced in a study of Ad26.COV2.S vaccination and SARS-CoV-2 variants. Treatment noted: about 20 received Ad26.COV2.S at low or high dose, single or two shots; 5 received placebo; per-sample allocation not given. Collection of samples fell on day 63 after the first vaccine or placebo injection. The repertoire was sequenced with immunoSEQ multiplex PCR; TCRdb's copy has only in-frame clones and lacks some. Among about 480,000 clones listed, around 85% were seen once. Source: peripheral blood, taken in a trial of Ad26.COV2.S vaccine versus placebo. The receptors originated from a person aged 18-60 years who received the Ad26.COV2.S COVID-19 vaccine or a placebo.

The rearrangement uses TRBV18 and TRBJ2-5; D gene unclear. CDR3 length: 14 amino acids. Germline assignment: CDR1 KGHSH and CDR2 LQKENI. V was shortened by 5 bases and J by 4 bases, with 14 bases between the two germline ends. DNA of the CDR3: TGTGCCAGCTCAAGTGCGGCAAATCGAGAGACCCAGTACTTC. This translates into CASSSAANRETQYF.

The chain uses TRBV2 and TRBJ2-5, with 9 bases identical to TRBD2. The CDR3 totals 15 residues. V was clipped by 1 base and J by 5 bases; unmatched bases: 5. The germline gives CDR1 SNHLY, CDR2 FYNNEI. Here the CDR3 reads CASSEGGRAIETQYF. As DNA, the CDR3 is TGTGCCAGCAGTGAAGGCGGGAGGGCCATCGAGACCCAGTACTTC.

The chain combines TRBV6-5 with TRBJ1-2; D ambiguous. Germline V gives CDR1 MNHEY, CDR2 SVGAGI. CDR3 size: 15 residues. The V end was cut by 0 bases, the J end by 0 bases, with 8 bases between. The CDR3 sequence is CASSYSGNTNYGYTF. The CDR3 DNA reads as TGTGCCAGCAGTTACTCTGGGAATACTAACTATGGCTACACCTTC.

V is TRBV6-6 and J is TRBJ2-1, with no clear D. Trimming took 2 bases from V and 8 from J, leaving 7 bases between them. This CDR3 contains 12 residues. CDR1 is MNHNY, CDR2 SVGAGI, per germline (reference sequence). The CDR3 sequence is CASSYVRDEQFF. The CDR3 coding sequence is TGTGCCAGCAGTTACGTACGGGATGAGCAGTTCTTC.

V and J are TRBV4-3 and TRBJ2-1; 12 bases line up with TRBD2. This CDR3 comprises 17 residues. Germline CDR1 reads LGHNA; CDR2 reads YSLEER. The trim removed 0 bases at V and 4 bases at J, leaving 4 bases unmatched. In nucleotides, the CDR3 is TGCGCCAGCAGCCAAGATTGGACTAGCGGGGCATACAATGAGCAGTTCTTC. It is translated as CASSQDWTSGAYNEQFF.

This clone was counted a few times. This chain links TRBV2 with TRBJ1-2; D remains unclear. Trimming pared 2 bases from V and 3 bases from J, leaving 10 bases between. Germline loops: CDR1 SNHLY, CDR2 FYNNEI. The CDR3 is made up of 14 amino acids. The CDR3 protein is CASSERPVHYGYTF. In DNA, the CDR3 is TGTGCCAGCAGTGAACGCCCCGTACACTATGGCTACACCTTC.

V is TRBV7-6 and J is TRBJ2-2; perhaps TRBD2 as D (5 bases). Germline lookup yields CDR1 SGHVS and CDR2 FNYEAQ. Between the trimmed V and J ends, which lost 8 bases and 3 bases, there was a span of 10 bases. The CDR3 runs to 13 residues. CDR3 loop: CASAGLDTGELFF. CDR3 nucleotides: TGTGCCAGCGCGGGCTTGGACACCGGGGAGCTGTTTTTT.

J is TRBJ1-1 and V is TRBV2; D gene uncertain. Trimming took 4 bases from V and 4 from J, leaving 10 bases between them. Germline loops: CDR1 SNHLY, CDR2 FYNNEI. This CDR3 has 13 residues. CDR3 DNA: TGTGCCAGCAGTGGGGCAGTGTTCACTGAAGCTTTCTTT. The encoded protein is CASSGAVFTEAFF.

The chain has TRBV14 and TRBJ2-1; TRBD2 matches 8 bases. Trimming cost V 1 base and J 6 bases; bases outside gene matches: 20. The CDR3 is made up of 20 amino acids. The germline CDR1 and CDR2 sequences are SGHDN and FVKESK. Here the CDR3 reads CASSQGIMHLAGRGLNEQFF. In DNA, the CDR3 is TGTGCCAGCAGCCAAGGAATCATGCATCTAGCGGGTCGGGGGCTCAATGAGCAGTTCTTC.